A selection of T cell receptor beta chains follows, all from one sample in a study of blood T cell repertoires in COVID-19. TCRdb's table, derived via immunoSEQ multiplex PCR, lists solely in-frame clones and lacks some. The table lists 150,000 to 200,000 clones, approximately 80% of them singletons, with approximately 11% in the top ten. Sequenced material: PBMCs or T cells enriched from blood (not recorded which). These receptors came from a man in his fifties who had recovered from COVID-19. Both conserved end residues are part of each CDR3. Each record gives: J gene, clone size, D gene, V gene, CDR3 DNA, CDR3 protein. A D gene is named only where the DNA matches it firmly. Clone size is shown for a subset of rows, as once, few, many or a class of expanded clone.

j_call: TRBJ1-2
clone_size: .
d_call: .
v_call: TRBV6-5
cdr3_nt: TGTGCCAGCAGGAGAGGACAAATTTCCGGACATGGCTACACCTTC
cdr3_aa: CASRRGQISGHGYTF

j_call: TRBJ2-7
clone_size: .
d_call: .
v_call: TRBV7-8
cdr3_nt: TGTGCCAGCAGCTACGCCGGGACTTTCTACGAGCAGTACTTC
cdr3_aa: CASSYAGTFYEQYF

j_call: TRBJ2-3
clone_size: .
d_call: .
v_call: TRBV3-1/TRBV3-2
cdr3_nt: TGTGCCAGCAGCCAAGAAGGCGGGGAGGCCACAGATACGCAGTATTTT
cdr3_aa: CASSQEGGEATDTQYF

j_call: TRBJ1-2
clone_size: .
d_call: .
v_call: TRBV28
cdr3_nt: TGTGCCAGCACGTCGCGCTATGGCTACACCTTC
cdr3_aa: CASTSRYGYTF

j_call: TRBJ1-3
clone_size: once
d_call: TRBD1
v_call: TRBV11-2
cdr3_nt: TGTGCCAGCAGCTTCACAGGGGTCGGAAACACCATATATTTT
cdr3_aa: CASSFTGVGNTIYF

j_call: TRBJ2-7
clone_size: .
d_call: TRBD2
v_call: TRBV10-2
cdr3_nt: TGCGCCAGCGGACTCACAGCGGGAGGGGGATACGAGCAGTACTTC
cdr3_aa: CASGLTAGGGYEQYF

j_call: TRBJ1-4
clone_size: .
d_call: .
v_call: TRBV5-8
cdr3_nt: TGTGCCAGCAGCTTTTCGGGGGGCGCGAATGAAAAACTGTTTTTT
cdr3_aa: CASSFSGGANEKLFF

j_call: TRBJ2-7
clone_size: once
d_call: TRBD2
v_call: TRBV19
cdr3_nt: TGTGCCAGTAGTAACGCGGGACTACCTTACGAGCAGTACTTC
cdr3_aa: CASSNAGLPYEQYF

j_call: TRBJ2-1
clone_size: .
d_call: TRBD2
v_call: TRBV10-1
cdr3_nt: TGCGCCAGCAGTGAGTCTCTAGCGGTATACAATGAGCAGTTCTTC
cdr3_aa: CASSESLAVYNEQFF

j_call: TRBJ2-4
clone_size: .
d_call: TRBD2
v_call: TRBV7-9
cdr3_nt: TGTGCCCTGGGAGGGTGGCCAAAAAACATTCAGTACTTC
cdr3_aa: CALGGWPKNIQYF

j_call: TRBJ1-6
clone_size: .
d_call: .
v_call: TRBV28
cdr3_nt: TGTGCCAGCAGTTTCGGCGGGGCGGGGAGAAATTCACCCCTCCACTTT
cdr3_aa: CASSFGGAGRNSPLHF

j_call: TRBJ2-7
clone_size: once
d_call: TRBD1
v_call: TRBV4-1
cdr3_nt: TGCGCCAGCAGCCAAGTAGGCCGGGACAGCCCCTACGAGCAGTACTTC
cdr3_aa: CASSQVGRDSPYEQYF

j_call: TRBJ1-2
clone_size: once
d_call: .
v_call: TRBV5-1
cdr3_nt: TGCGCCAGCAGCTTGGCCGGGAGGCCGAGCGATGGCTACACCTTC
cdr3_aa: CASSLAGRPSDGYTF

j_call: TRBJ1-2
clone_size: .
d_call: TRBD1
v_call: TRBV5-1
cdr3_nt: TGCGCCAGCAGAGGGGGACAGGGGGCATCAGGCTACACCTTC
cdr3_aa: CASRGGQGASGYTF

j_call: TRBJ2-7
clone_size: .
d_call: .
v_call: TRBV3-1/TRBV3-2
cdr3_nt: TGTGCCAGCAGCCAAGATCTATGGCAGGGGGGCGAGCAGTACTTC
cdr3_aa: CASSQDLWQGGEQYF

j_call: TRBJ1-2
clone_size: .
d_call: TRBD1
v_call: TRBV28
cdr3_nt: TGTGCCAGCAGTCTTGCAGGACAGGGGAGGGGTGTCTACACCTTC
cdr3_aa: CASSLAGQGRGVYTF

j_call: TRBJ1-5
clone_size: .
d_call: .
v_call: TRBV19
cdr3_nt: TGTGCCAGTACCACAGGGTACGGCAATCAGCCCCAGCATTTT
cdr3_aa: CASTTGYGNQPQHF

j_call: TRBJ1-1
clone_size: .
d_call: .
v_call: TRBV6-5
cdr3_nt: TGTGCCAGCAGTTACTCGAACAGCTGGGCGGCTTTCTTT
cdr3_aa: CASSYSNSWAAFF

j_call: TRBJ2-5
clone_size: .
d_call: .
v_call: TRBV10-1
cdr3_nt: TGCGCCAGCAGTGAGCGGACAGGGAGGGGGGAGACCCAGTACTTC
cdr3_aa: CASSERTGRGETQYF

j_call: TRBJ2-5
clone_size: .
d_call: TRBD1
v_call: TRBV7-2
cdr3_nt: TGTGCCAGCAGCTTCGGGACAGGGGGGGAGACCCAGTACTTC
cdr3_aa: CASSFGTGGETQYF

j_call: TRBJ2-3
clone_size: .
d_call: .
v_call: TRBV25-1
cdr3_nt: TGTGCCAGCAGTGAGGGACATCGCACAGATACGCAGTATTTT
cdr3_aa: CASSEGHRTDTQYF

j_call: TRBJ1-2
clone_size: .
d_call: .
v_call: TRBV5-4
cdr3_nt: TGTGCCAGCAGCTCAGCGGCCTCAGATGGCTACACCTTC
cdr3_aa: CASSSAASDGYTF

j_call: TRBJ2-2
clone_size: .
d_call: .
v_call: TRBV28
cdr3_nt: TGTGCCAGCAGTTCGGGGTACACCGGGGAGCTGTTTTTT
cdr3_aa: CASSSGYTGELFF

j_call: TRBJ1-2
clone_size: .
d_call: TRBD1
v_call: TRBV7-3
cdr3_nt: TGTGCCAGCAGCTTGGGACAGCGGAATGGCTACACCTTC
cdr3_aa: CASSLGQRNGYTF

j_call: TRBJ2-5
clone_size: .
d_call: .
v_call: TRBV15
cdr3_nt: TGTGCCACCAGCCTGCGTCTACAGGGATACGAGACCCAGTACTTC
cdr3_aa: CATSLRLQGYETQYF

j_call: TRBJ2-7
clone_size: .
d_call: .
v_call: TRBV3-1/TRBV3-2
cdr3_nt: TGTGCCAGCAGCCGCAAAAGGGGCCTAGTAGCCGGGTTATCCTACGAGCAGTACTTC
cdr3_aa: CASSRKRGLVAGLSYEQYF

j_call: TRBJ1-2
clone_size: .
d_call: .
v_call: TRBV5-6
cdr3_nt: TGTGCCAGCAGCTCTGTCGGGGTCGGAGGCTACACCTTC
cdr3_aa: CASSSVGVGGYTF

j_call: TRBJ1-1
clone_size: .
d_call: .
v_call: TRBV14
cdr3_nt: TGTGCCAGCAGCCAAGATTGGCAGGGCGAAGCTTTCTTT
cdr3_aa: CASSQDWQGEAFF

j_call: TRBJ1-2
clone_size: .
d_call: TRBD1
v_call: TRBV7-9
cdr3_nt: TGTGCCAGCAGCCTAAGGGACGGACAGGGGCAAGGCTACACCTTC
cdr3_aa: CASSLRDGQGQGYTF

j_call: TRBJ2-7
clone_size: few
d_call: .
v_call: TRBV3-1/TRBV3-2
cdr3_nt: TGTGCCAGCAGCCAAGACGAGCAGGCGTCTTACGAGCAGTACTTC
cdr3_aa: CASSQDEQASYEQYF

j_call: TRBJ2-2
clone_size: .
d_call: .
v_call: TRBV11-3
cdr3_nt: TGTGCCAGCAGCCCGGCTAGCCTCACCGGGGAGCTGTTTTTT
cdr3_aa: CASSPASLTGELFF

j_call: TRBJ1-2
clone_size: .
d_call: .
v_call: TRBV6-1
cdr3_nt: TGTGCCAGCAGTGACGCACATACAGGGACCGGCTACACCTTC
cdr3_aa: CASSDAHTGTGYTF

j_call: TRBJ1-1
clone_size: .
d_call: .
v_call: TRBV6-6
cdr3_nt: TGTGCCAGCAGTTACGGCCCGGGGACTGAAGCTTTCTTT
cdr3_aa: CASSYGPGTEAFF

j_call: TRBJ1-1
clone_size: few
d_call: .
v_call: TRBV7-9
cdr3_nt: TGTGCCAGCAGCTTAGCGCGGGGAATGAACACTGAAGCTTTCTTT
cdr3_aa: CASSLARGMNTEAFF

j_call: TRBJ1-5
clone_size: .
d_call: .
v_call: TRBV30
cdr3_nt: TGTGCCTGGAGTGTAAGGCCGGGGGATCAGCCCCAGCATTTT
cdr3_aa: CAWSVRPGDQPQHF

j_call: TRBJ1-5
clone_size: .
d_call: .
v_call: TRBV19
cdr3_nt: TGTGCCAGTAACCGTGACAGGAATAGCAATCAGCCCCAGCATTTT
cdr3_aa: CASNRDRNSNQPQHF

j_call: TRBJ1-3
clone_size: once
d_call: TRBD1
v_call: TRBV18
cdr3_nt: TGTGCCAGCTCACCACGGGACAGCTCTGGAAACACCATATATTTT
cdr3_aa: CASSPRDSSGNTIYF

j_call: TRBJ2-1
clone_size: .
d_call: TRBD1
v_call: TRBV7-9
cdr3_nt: TGTGCCAGCAGCATCAGACAGGGGGACGTGTCGTTCTTC
cdr3_aa: CASSIRQGDVSFF

j_call: TRBJ2-2
clone_size: .
d_call: .
v_call: TRBV5-1
cdr3_nt: TGCGCCAGCAGCTTGGGACTAACGAGGGCCACCGGGGAGCTGTTTTTT
cdr3_aa: CASSLGLTRATGELFF

j_call: TRBJ2-5
clone_size: .
d_call: .
v_call: TRBV5-6
cdr3_nt: TGTGCCAGCAGCAAGCTAGCGATTATGCAACCCGAGACCCAGTACTTC
cdr3_aa: CASSKLAIMQPETQYF

j_call: TRBJ2-1
clone_size: .
d_call: TRBD2
v_call: TRBV9
cdr3_nt: TGTGCCAGCAGCCCTAGGAAGCGGGAGGCCATTAATGAGCAGTTCTTC
cdr3_aa: CASSPRKREAINEQFF

j_call: TRBJ2-1
clone_size: .
d_call: .
v_call: TRBV12-3/TRBV12-4
cdr3_nt: TGTGCCAGCAGCCCGGGGTTCAATGAGCAGTTCTTC
cdr3_aa: CASSPGFNEQFF

j_call: TRBJ1-6
clone_size: .
d_call: .
v_call: TRBV2
cdr3_nt: TGTGCCAGCAGTGATCCCATGCAGGGTACGAATTCACCCCTCCACTTT
cdr3_aa: CASSDPMQGTNSPLHF

j_call: TRBJ1-5
clone_size: .
d_call: .
v_call: TRBV9
cdr3_nt: TGTGCCAGCAGCGCCTCAGACAATAGCAATCAGCCCCAGCATTTT
cdr3_aa: CASSASDNSNQPQHF

j_call: TRBJ2-7
clone_size: .
d_call: .
v_call: TRBV30
cdr3_nt: TGTGCCTGGAGATCAGGGACCTACGAGCAGTACTTC
cdr3_aa: CAWRSGTYEQYF

j_call: TRBJ2-3
clone_size: .
d_call: .
v_call: TRBV6-5
cdr3_nt: TGTGCCAGCAGTTCGCCGGGTCCCGGCACAGATACGCAGTATTTT
cdr3_aa: CASSSPGPGTDTQYF

j_call: TRBJ1-2
clone_size: .
d_call: TRBD1
v_call: TRBV6-5
cdr3_nt: TGTGCCAGCAGTCGACAGGGGGCAGACTATGGCTACACCTTC
cdr3_aa: CASSRQGADYGYTF

j_call: TRBJ1-4
clone_size: .
d_call: .
v_call: TRBV28
cdr3_nt: TGTGCCGCAGGGGATTGGGAAAAACTGTTTTTT
cdr3_aa: CAAGDWEKLFF

j_call: TRBJ2-7
clone_size: .
d_call: .
v_call: TRBV5-6
cdr3_nt: TGTGCCAGCAGCTTGTGGGCCAGCCTGTCCTACGAGCAGTACTTC
cdr3_aa: CASSLWASLSYEQYF

j_call: TRBJ1-1
clone_size: .
d_call: TRBD1
v_call: TRBV6-5
cdr3_nt: TGTGCCAGCAGTTACTCGACAGGGCTGGAGAACACTGAAGCTTTCTTT
cdr3_aa: CASSYSTGLENTEAFF

j_call: TRBJ1-5
clone_size: .
d_call: .
v_call: TRBV19
cdr3_nt: TGTGCCAGTGAGCCGGGCCGGGACAACAATCAGCCCCAGCATTTT
cdr3_aa: CASEPGRDNNQPQHF

j_call: TRBJ1-1
clone_size: .
d_call: .
v_call: TRBV5-4
cdr3_nt: TGTGCCAGCAGCTTTATAGGAGCCACTGAAGCTTTCTTT
cdr3_aa: CASSFIGATEAFF